The next 20 T cell receptor beta chains were all read from a single sample in a study of graft-versus-host responses after intestinal transplantation. The antigens for these receptors are not known. The assay was immunoSEQ multiplex PCR, and TCRdb's table has in-frame clones only and misses some. The profile shows tens of thousands of clones, about 89% of them singletons. This sample comprised unstimulated CD4+ T cells sorted from spleen or lymph node cells, obtained before intestinal transplant. These receptor sequences come from a human donor who received an intestinal transplant.

The rearrangement uses TRBV6-5 and TRBJ2-7; 7 bases are shared with TRBD1. In germline, CDR1 is MNHEY, CDR2 SVGAGI. The CDR3 runs 14 residues. The trim removed 6 bases at V and 0 bases at J, leaving 5 bases unmatched. The CDR3 bases are TGTGCCAGCAGGGGGACAGCGAGCTCCTACGAGCAGTACTTC. Translated: CASRGTASSYEQYF.

The rearrangement links TRBV28 to TRBJ2-2, with D unresolved. The CDR3 extends over 12 amino acids. Germline V CDR1 and CDR2: MDHEN, SYDVKM. Between the trimmed V and J ends, which lost 5 bases and 6 bases, there was a span of 7 bases. The CDR3 loop is CASSRDSGELFF. CDR3 in DNA: TGTGCCAGCAGTCGTGACTCCGGGGAGCTGTTTTTT.

This chain connects TRBV5-1 to TRBJ2-7; 10 positions match TRBD2. The CDR3 loop spans 14 amino acids. The V segment lost 4 bases and the J segment 4 bases; nucleotides outside the gene matches: 5. Germline V gene data show CDR1 as SGHRS and CDR2 as YFSETQ. CDR3 region: CASSPSGSGYEQYF. CDR3 DNA: TGCGCCAGCAGCCCTAGCGGGAGCGGGTACGAGCAGTACTTC.

This chain links TRBV7-6 with TRBJ1-2, with D unresolved. Germline assignment: CDR1 SGHVS and CDR2 FNYEAQ. Trimming cost V 1 base and J 1 base, with 10 bases left between them. The CDR3 spans 15 residues. CDR3 amino acids: CASSLGSASNYGYTF. CDR3 sequence (DNA): TGTGCCAGCAGCTTAGGCTCAGCTAGTAACTATGGCTACACCTTC.

The V gene is TRBV5-1, the J gene TRBJ2-7; 8 nucleotides line up with TRBD2. After removal of 1 base from V and 4 bases from J, the junction contained 13 bases not matched to a gene. Germline V gene lookup returns CDR1 SGHRS and CDR2 YFSETQ. CDR3 length: 17 residues. Written as DNA, the CDR3 is TGCGCCAGCAGCTTGAGTGGCGGAATAGCGGGACCGTACGAGCAGTACTTC. This codes for CASSLSGGIAGPYEQYF.

The CDR3 reads CASSSRDRDRGTNQPQHF. The CDR3 DNA follows: TGTGCCAGCAGCTCCAGAGACCGGGACAGGGGCACCAATCAGCCCCAGCATTTT. The chain is built from TRBV7-8 and TRBJ1-5, with TRBD1 matching over 10 bases. Germline trimming cut 4 bases from V and 3 bases from J; bases unmatched to any gene: 12. The CDR3 contains 18 residues. CDR1 is SGHVS, CDR2 FQNEAQ, per germline.

The chain has TRBV28 and TRBJ2-7; D call uncertain. The CDR3 extends over 12 amino acids. The germline CDR1 and CDR2 sequences are MDHEN and SYDVKM. Deletions cut 1 base from V and 2 bases from J, with 3 bases between. The CDR3 here is CASSLYTYEQYF. As DNA, the CDR3 is TGTGCCAGCAGTTTATACACCTACGAGCAGTACTTC.

The DNA for the CDR3 is TGTGCCAGCAGTTCGACAGGGGCTGAGAAGGTAGAAGCTTTCTTT. Protein sequence: CASSSTGAEKVEAFF. The chain links TRBV28 to TRBJ1-1; 8 nucleotides align to TRBD1. The CDR3 sequence is 15 residues long. The J segment lost 8 bases and the V segment lost 4 bases, leaving 12 bases of the junction unmatched. Germline CDR1 MDHEN, CDR2 SYDVKM.

The V gene is TRBV10-3, the J gene TRBJ2-2; 7 nucleotides line up with TRBD1. J was trimmed by 0 bases and V by 4 bases; bases with no gene match: 2. Germline V gene lookup returns CDR1 ENHRY and CDR2 SYGVKD. CDR3 length: 15 amino acids. The CDR3 nucleotides read TGTGCCATCAGTGGGCAGGGGGCGAACACCGGGGAGCTGTTTTTT. It yields the protein CAISGQGANTGELFF.

The rearrangement joins TRBV5-4 to TRBJ1-4, with TRBD1 matching 10 bases. With 2 bases clipped from V and 8 bases from J, the junction kept 9 bases outside the gene matches. Germline CDR1 and CDR2: SGHNT and YYREEE (reference sequence). CDR3 length: 16 residues. CDR3 sequence reads: CASSLKTGTGEEKLFF. The CDR3, as DNA: TGTGCCAGCAGCTTAAAAACCGGGACAGGGGAAGAAAAACTGTTTTTT.

This clone has only one observation. The chain is built from TRBV2 and TRBJ2-7, with TRBD2 matching 7 bases. J was trimmed by 1 base and V by 3 bases; bases with no gene match: 3. The CDR3 spans 14 residues. From germline, CDR1 is SNHLY and CDR2 FYNNEI. This chain's CDR3 is CASSDASGSYEQYF. As DNA, the CDR3 is TGTGCCAGCAGTGATGCTAGCGGTTCCTACGAGCAGTACTTC.

The J gene is TRBJ2-2, the V gene TRBV7-8; D gene uncertain. Per the germline V gene, CDR1 is SGHVS and CDR2 is FQNEAQ. The V end lost 1 base, the J end lost 2 bases, and 5 bases lay between the germline ends. This CDR3 comprises 14 residues. This CDR3 reads CASSLGHNTGELFF. The CDR3 DNA reads TGTGCCAGCAGCTTAGGGCACAACACCGGGGAGCTGTTTTTT.

This clone was counted between two and nine times. This chain joins TRBV6-1 and TRBJ1-4; D unresolved. Trimming took off 6 bases at V and 7 bases at J, with 6 bases between the two ends. The CDR3 has 11 residues. The germline V gene encodes CDR1 MNHNS and CDR2 SASEGT. The CDR3 DNA follows: TGTGCCAGCAGGCGGGGTGAAAAACTGTTTTTT. Amino acid sequence: CASRRGEKLFF.

This chain uses TRBV5-6 with TRBJ2-1, with 8 bases identical to TRBD2. CDR3 length equals 15 residues. V was clipped by 3 bases and J by 0 bases; unmatched bases: 2. Per the germline V gene, CDR1 is SGHDT and CDR2 is YYEEEE. The CDR3 here is CASSSGTSSYNEQFF. The DNA of the CDR3 is TGTGCCAGCAGCTCCGGGACTAGCTCCTACAATGAGCAGTTCTTC.

This chain joins TRBV4-2 and TRBJ2-1; 7 nucleotides match TRBD2. Germline loops: CDR1 LGHNA, CDR2 YNFKEQ. V lost 6 bases to trimming and J lost 9 bases; unmatched junction nucleotides: 11. This CDR3 comprises 14 residues. CDR3 sequence reads: CASSAGADFSEQFF. The CDR3 DNA is TGTGCCAGCAGTGCGGGAGCAGACTTTAGTGAGCAGTTCTTC.

J is TRBJ2-7 and V is TRBV18; 7 bases are a match to TRBD1. With 3 bases clipped from V and 3 bases from J, the junction kept 5 bases outside the gene matches. Germline CDR1 reads KGHSH; CDR2 reads LQKENI. This CDR3 has 14 residues. This chain's CDR3 is CASSPGQSFYEQYF. DNA of the CDR3: TGTGCCAGCTCACCGGGACAGTCTTTCTACGAGCAGTACTTC. The full variable domain, its missing parts supplied by reference TRBV18 and TRBJ2-7, is NAGVMQNPRHLVRRRGQEARLRCSPMKGHSHVYWYRQLPEEGLKFMVYLQKENIIDESGMPKERFSAEFPKEGPSILRIQQVVRGDSAAYFCASSPGQSFYEQYFGPGTRLTVT.

The chain uses TRBV9 and TRBJ1-3, with a tentative D call TRBD1 (6 bases). The CDR3 runs 14 residues. Germline assignment: CDR1 SGDLS and CDR2 YYNGEE. The germline V and J ends were trimmed by 3 bases and 0 bases, with 7 bases remaining between them. The CDR3 reads CASSGDISGNTIYF. CDR3 nucleotide sequence: TGTGCCAGCAGCGGGGACATCTCTGGAAACACCATATATTTT.

This chain joins TRBV9 and TRBJ1-2; 7 nucleotides align to TRBD1. The CDR3 is made up of 15 amino acids. Per germline, CDR1 SGDLS and CDR2 YYNGEE. J gave up 8 bases and V 2 bases, and 12 bases lay outside the gene matches. CDR3 protein: CASSVGPTGEEGYTF. The CDR3 region has the DNA TGTGCCAGCAGCGTGGGGCCAACAGGGGAGGAAGGCTACACCTTC.

In this sample, this clone turned up once. The genes are TRBV5-8 and TRBJ2-5, with TRBD2 as a possible D gene (6 bases). Germline V gene lookup returns CDR1 SGHTS and CDR2 YDEGEE. This CDR3 has 18 residues. Deletions cut 4 bases from V and 0 bases from J, with 22 bases between. In DNA form, the CDR3 reads TGTGCCAGCAGCCCCGCGGGGAGCCGTAGAGTGTACCAAGAGACCCAGTACTTC. Translation: CASSPAGSRRVYQETQYF.

This sequence joins TRBV13 and TRBJ2-3, with 12 bases identical to TRBD2. Germline CDR1 and CDR2: PRHDT and FYEKMQ (reference sequence). CDR3 size: 18 residues. The V and J ends lost 5 bases and 2 bases, in that order; junction bases with no gene match: 11. DNA of the CDR3: TGTGCCAGCAGCCGAGGACTAGCGGGACCGGAGCCCACAGATACGCAGTATTTT. This translates into CASSRGLAGPEPTDTQYF.